This TCR beta chain is from a study of T cells in Graves' hyperthyroidism and ophthalmopathy. Study background: Peripheral blood specimens were obtained at initial diagnosis, prior to any treatment.

RNA transcripts were the template for amplifying TCR beta CDR3 regions. With the HTBI primer set, the TCR CDR3 went through a first round of RT-PCR. One entry per CDR3 protein, called by TCRdb with MiXCR from the multiplex PCR reads. Of about 560,000 distinct CDR3 sequences in the sample, over 15% are singletons; the top ten hold 18%. Whole-study results and caveats: The majority of expanded thyroid clonotypes above 0.001 also appeared in blood. Prediction of ophthalmopathy progression came a median approximately 6.6 months pre-onset.

The length of the CDR3 is 17 residues. The junction had 11 bases not matched to a gene; V was cut back by 4 bases and J by 3 bases. CDR1 and CDR2 (germline): PRHDT, FYEKMQ (reference sequence). Of note for this clonotype: Its antigen is still unknown.

Exclusion of patients followed from uncontrolled infection, other autoimmune disease, pregnancy or lactation. Specimen: blood. The source of this sequence is a woman in her late teens or twenties with Graves' hyperthyroidism. The V gene is TRBV13, the J gene TRBJ2-1; 8 bases match TRBD2. The CDR3 reads CASSSPGGGSRYNEQFF. The CDR3 nucleotides read TGTGCCAGCAGCTCACCCGGGGGGGGGAGTCGCTACAATGAGCAGTTCTTC.